The TCR beta chain described here comes from a study of identical twins. Using its own MiXCR run on the 5' RACE reads, TCRdb lists one record per CDR3 protein. The sample lists some 500,000 distinct CDR3 sequences; roughly a fifth were seen once. This clonotype was observed a few times. Its antigen is not identified. Study-level results: Partly confounded zero-insertion analyses could result from invariant MAIT and iNKT cells. Clonotypes of the beta chain that were abundant in cord blood carried fewer insertions (memory repertoires showed none).

V lost 1 base to trimming and J lost 2 bases, with 9 bases between them. This CDR3 contains 14 residues. The same sample was also studied in work on T cells expressing NK-cell markers. That source reports: Source material for TCR beta repertoires consisted of sorted CD3+CD56+NKG2C+, CD3+CD56+NKG2C- and CD3+CD56-NKG2C+ T cells.

Material: CD4+ T cells sorted from blood. The sequence was collected from a woman between 18 and 29 years old in good health. The chain employs TRBV12-3 or TRBV12-4 and TRBJ2-7, with a tentative D call TRBD2 (5 bases). CDR3 region: CASSLGTDTYEQYF. The CDR3 bases are TGTGCCAGCAGTTTAGGGACTGATACCTACGAGCAGTACTTC.